This entry lists 4 T cell receptor beta chains sequenced from one sample in a study of T cell repertoires in cytomegalovirus infection. These receptors' antigens are unknown. MiXCR, applied by TCRdb to the reads, yields one record per CDR3 protein. Of nearly 700,000 distinct CDR3 sequences in the sample, 30% to 40% were seen once. The sample was cultured PBMCs, taken from culture after CMV antigen stimulation. These receptors were collected from a human donor in good health (CMV status not recorded). Some clones in this sample may be carry-over from other donors' samples.

This clonotype appeared a few times. The V and J genes are TRBV6-1 and TRBJ2-1; D gene unclear. Trimming shortened V by 5 bases and J by 7 bases, and 15 bases separated the two germline ends. The V gene's germline CDR1 is MNHNS and CDR2 SASEGT. The CDR3 is made up of 14 amino acids. The CDR3, as DNA: TGTGCCAGCAGTTCCGTAGCTGAATCGAATGAGCAGTTCTTC. Its protein is CASSSVAESNEQFF.

In this sample, this clonotype turned up a few times. This chain uses TRBV2 with TRBJ2-1, with 11 bases matching TRBD2. V shed 2 bases and J 9 bases; nucleotides not matched to a gene: 3. The CDR3 sequence is 14 residues long. Per germline, CDR1 SNHLY and CDR2 FYNNEI. The CDR3 nucleotides are TGTGCCAGCAGTGAAAACCTAGCGGGAGGTGAGCAGTTCTTC. Protein: CASSENLAGGEQFF.

This chain uses TRBV10-3 with TRBJ1-2, with 7 bases aligning to TRBD1. CDR3 length: 13 amino acids. CDR1 is ENHRY, CDR2 SYGVKD, per germline. V lost 3 bases and J lost 4; bases outside the gene matches: 2. As DNA, the CDR3 is TGTGCCATCAGTGACAGGGGGATCTATGGCTACACCTTC. Translated: CAISDRGIYGYTF.

This clonotype was counted between two and nine times. V gene TRBV28 combines with J gene TRBJ1-3; D uncertain. Germline CDR1 is MDHEN and CDR2 is SYDVKM. The CDR3 is made up of 14 amino acids. With 4 bases removed from V and 4 bases from J, the gap between germline ends came to 11 bases. CDR3 in DNA: TGTGCCAGCAGTTCATTTGGGGAAGGAAACACCATATATTTT. Protein product: CASSSFGEGNTIYF.